One and the same sample provided the 9 T cell receptor beta chains below, sequenced in a study of T cells in Graves' hyperthyroidism and ophthalmopathy (dated by TCRdb to 2018 to 2020). The library was made by multiplex PCR. Reads for this sample came from an Illumina HiSeq 2000. The TCR beta CDR3 regions were amplified from the RNA transcripts. A first-round RT-PCR of the TCR CDR3 used the HTBI primer set with the Qiagen OneStep RT-PCR kit. In-frame beta chains were kept once TCRdb had trimmed the public reads at Q25 with fastp and called clones with MiXCR. Rows matching on CDR3 protein sequence are summarized as one entry with the most common DNA and genes. The sample table holds about 600,000 distinct CDR3 sequences, of which approximately 15% were seen once. The ten top clones hold roughly 6.9% of the sample. Material: blood. The receptors here all came from a young woman with Graves' ophthalmopathy.

In this sample, this clonotype turned up a few times. The V and J genes are TRBV11-2 and TRBJ1-6; tentative D call: TRBD1 (6 bases). The CDR3 spans 18 residues. CDR1 SGHAT and CDR2 FQNNGV come from the germline V gene. Trimming took off 5 bases at V and 3 bases at J, with 20 bases between the two ends. CDR3 sequence (DNA): TGTGCCAGCAGCCTACACAGGGCCGCGTTTCTCTATAATTCACCCCTCCACTTT. It yields the protein CASSLHRAAFLYNSPLHF.

This clonotype was counted ten times or more. This chain connects TRBV20-1 to TRBJ1-5, with 8 positions matching TRBD1. The trim removed 1 base at V and 6 bases at J, leaving 5 bases unmatched. The CDR3 extends over 14 amino acids. Per germline, CDR1 DFQATT and CDR2 SNEGSKA (reference sequence). The CDR3 here is CSARVRDRGQPQHF. Written as DNA, the CDR3 is TGCAGTGCTAGAGTGAGAGACAGGGGTCAGCCCCAGCATTTT.

This clonotype was counted ten times or more. The chain employs TRBV7-9 and TRBJ2-3; D is possibly TRBD1 (5 bases). Germline V CDR1 and CDR2: SEHNR, FQNEAQ (reference sequence). The CDR3 covers 15 residues. Trimming stripped 5 bases from V and 0 bases from J, with 12 bases between. In DNA, the CDR3 is TGTGCCAGCAGCCCCCCCGGACAAAGCACAGATACGCAGTATTTT. Translation gives CASSPPGQSTDTQYF.

Ten or more counts support this clonotype. V and J are TRBV7-9 and TRBJ2-5, with TRBD1 identical over 7 bases. Germline V gene data show CDR1 as SEHNR and CDR2 as FQNEAQ (reference sequence). CDR3 size: 18 residues. The V gene end was trimmed by 3 bases and the J gene end by 0 bases; junction bases not matched to a gene: 13. The CDR3 loop reads CASSFGELQGFYQETQYF. The CDR3 coding sequence is TGTGCCAGCAGCTTTGGGGAATTACAGGGGTTCTACCAAGAGACCCAGTACTTC. Based on the CDR3 plus reference TRBV7-9 and TRBJ2-5, the full variable domain is DTGVSQNPRHKITKRGQNVTFRCDPISEHNRLYWYRQTLGQGPEFLTYFQNEAQLEKSRLLSDRFSAERPKGSFSTLEIQRTEQGDSAMYLCASSFGELQGFYQETQYFGPGTRLLVL.

The V gene is TRBV11-1, the J gene TRBJ2-2, with 7 bases identical to TRBD1. The CDR3 contains 17 residues. Looked up from germline, CDR1 is SGHAT and CDR2 is FQDESV (reference sequence). V trimming: 6 bases; J trimming: 2 bases; junction bases outside the gene matches: 12. CDR3 amino acids: CASSSGQARENTGELFF. CDR3 in DNA: TGTGCCAGCAGTTCTGGACAGGCACGGGAAAACACCGGGGAGCTGTTTTTT.

This clonotype has just a few counts. This chain connects TRBV7-3 to TRBJ2-3; 7 bases map to TRBD1. Germline trimming cut 2 bases from V and 7 bases from J; bases unmatched to any gene: 3. Germline lookup yields CDR1 SGHTA and CDR2 FQGTGA. The CDR3 loop spans 13 amino acids. The CDR3 protein is CASSLGTANTQYF. The CDR3 DNA reads as TGTGCCAGCAGCTTAGGGACAGCCAATACGCAGTATTTT.

The CDR3 protein is CASSSTTARDTEAFF. DNA for the CDR3: TGCGCCAGCAGCAGTACGACAGCTCGGGACACTGAAGCTTTCTTT. The rearrangement uses TRBV5-1 and TRBJ1-1, with D possibly matching TRBD1 (5 bases). Per germline, CDR1 SGHRS and CDR2 YFSETQ. This CDR3 is built from 15 residues. The V end was cut by 4 bases, the J end by 3 bases, with 16 bases between.

This clonotype was picked up many times. The chain employs TRBV20-1 and TRBJ2-3; D is unresolved. There are 15 residues in the CDR3. Per germline, CDR1 DFQATT and CDR2 SNEGSKA (reference sequence). V lost 2 bases to trimming and J lost 0 bases, with 12 bases between them. CDR3 amino acids: CSARMDPSSTDTQYF. DNA for the CDR3: TGCAGTGCTAGAATGGATCCGTCTAGCACAGATACGCAGTATTTT.

This rearrangement joins TRBV18 to TRBJ1-4, with 10 bases identical to TRBD1. From germline, CDR1 is KGHSH and CDR2 LQKENI. The CDR3 spans 15 residues. The junction had 2 bases not matched to a gene; V was cut back by 4 bases and J by 3 bases. Here the CDR3 DNA reads TGTGCCAGCTCACGACAGGGGGCGGCTAATGAAAAACTGTTTTTT. It translates to CASSRQGAANEKLFF.